This T cell receptor beta chain is from a study of T cells in Graves' hyperthyroidism and ophthalmopathy. Study-level points and caveats: Appearing also in blood were most of the thyroid clonotypes expanded above 0.001.

The TCR beta CDR3 regions underwent amplification using RNA transcripts as the source. An initial round of RT-PCR targeting the TCR CDR3 relied on the HTBI primer set. TCRdb reanalysed the multiplex PCR reads using MiXCR and keeps one entry per CDR3 protein. The profile shows roughly 720,000 distinct CDR3 sequences, 15% to 20% of them singletons. V was trimmed by 3 bases and J by 1 base, leaving 6 bases between them. The CDR3 covers 14 residues. At least ten counts were recorded for this clonotype. Its antigen remains unknown. The source of this sequence is a man aged 45 to 65 with Graves' hyperthyroidism. The sequencing input was blood. The chain has TRBV12-3 or TRBV12-4 and TRBJ2-2; no clear D gene. CDR3 region: CASSFRRNTGELFF. In nucleotides, the CDR3 is TGTGCCAGCAGTTTCCGTAGGAACACCGGGGAGCTGTTTTTT.